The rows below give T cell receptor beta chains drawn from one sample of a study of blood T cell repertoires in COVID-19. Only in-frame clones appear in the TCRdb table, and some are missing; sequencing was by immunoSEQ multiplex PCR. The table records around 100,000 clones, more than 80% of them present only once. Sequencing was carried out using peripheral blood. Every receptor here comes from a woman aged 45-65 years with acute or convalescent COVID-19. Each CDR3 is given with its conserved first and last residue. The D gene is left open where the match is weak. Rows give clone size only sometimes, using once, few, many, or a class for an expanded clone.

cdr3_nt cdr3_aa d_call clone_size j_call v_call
TGTGCCAGCAGCCTGGAGCTTGGTACGCAGTATTTT CASSLELGTQYF . . TRBJ2-3 TRBV7-2
TGTGCCAGCAGTTTAGGCGCGGGGCGGCAGGGGGGTCAGCCCCAGCATTTT CASSLGAGRQGGQPQHF TRBD1 . TRBJ1-5 TRBV28
TGTGCCACCAGGTCTAGCGGGGGGCCGGGTGAGCAGTTCTTC CATRSSGGPGEQFF TRBD2 . TRBJ2-1 TRBV24-1
TGTGCCACCAGCAGAGTGGGACAACGAGGACCGGAGAGGCCGTTAGAGACCCAGTACTTC CATSRVGQRGPERPLETQYF . once TRBJ2-5 TRBV15
TGTGCCAGCAGTCTTAGCGGGGGAGAGACCCAGTACTTC CASSLSGGETQYF TRBD2 few TRBJ2-5 TRBV7-9
TGTGCCTGGAGTTCTGGACTGGGCTACACCTTC CAWSSGLGYTF . many TRBJ1-2 TRBV30
TGCGCCAGCAGCGGACAGAACAGGGGCTATGGCTACACCTTC CASSGQNRGYGYTF TRBD1 once TRBJ1-2 TRBV4-1
TGTGCCAGCAGTTACCGGACAAGCGATGGCTACACCTTC CASSYRTSDGYTF . . TRBJ1-2 TRBV28
TGTGCCAGTAGAACACAGTCCGGAAACACCATATATTTT CASRTQSGNTIYF . . TRBJ1-3 TRBV19
TGTGCCAGCAGTTGGACAGGGGGAGGAACTGAAGCTTTCTTT CASSWTGGGTEAFF TRBD1 once TRBJ1-1 TRBV27
TGTGCCTGGAGTCGACAGTGGGAAAAACTGTTTTTT CAWSRQWEKLFF . few TRBJ1-4 TRBV30
TGTGCCAGCAGCCAACGAGTAAACACCATATATTTT CASSQRVNTIYF . . TRBJ1-3 TRBV3-1/TRBV3-2
TGTGCCAGCAGCTTAACTGGGAGGCCGAGAGGAAACACCATATATTTT CASSLTGRPRGNTIYF . . TRBJ1-3 TRBV7-9
TGTGCCAGCAGCGCAACTAGCGGGGGGACAGATACGCAGTATTTT CASSATSGGTDTQYF TRBD2 once TRBJ2-3 TRBV7-3
TGCGCCAGCAGCTTGGGTGACAGGAACTATGGCTACACCTTC CASSLGDRNYGYTF . . TRBJ1-2 TRBV5-1
TGCGCCAGCAGCTTGTGGGGGGGGAAGGAGTCACCCCTCCACTTT CASSLWGGKESPLHF . . TRBJ1-6 TRBV5-1
TGTGCCAGCAGCCAGTACGGACAGATAAACATTCAGTACTTC CASSQYGQINIQYF . . TRBJ2-4 TRBV14
TGTGCCAGCATCGGGACAGGGGGCTTGGCTGAAGCTTTCTTT CASIGTGGLAEAFF TRBD1 . TRBJ1-1 TRBV25-1
TGCGCCAGCAGTGTAGCCCGACAGGGTGGATACACCATATATTTT CASSVARQGGYTIYF TRBD1 . TRBJ1-3 TRBV10-2
TGCGCCAGCAGCCAAGAGTGGTTCGGACAGGGGATGAACAATCAGCCCCAGCATTTT CASSQEWFGQGMNNQPQHF TRBD1 . TRBJ1-5 TRBV4-1
TGCGCCAGCAGCCAAGATAGGGGGGAGGGCCTCTACGAGCAGTACTTC CASSQDRGEGLYEQYF . . TRBJ2-7 TRBV4-3
TGCGCCAGCAGCACCGGACAGGGGGAAAAACTGTTTTTT CASSTGQGEKLFF TRBD1 . TRBJ1-4 TRBV5-1
TGTGCCAGCAGCATACAGAGAATCTACAATGAGCAGTTCTTC CASSIQRIYNEQFF . . TRBJ2-1 TRBV7-9
TGTGCCAGCAGCCAAGCTTCAAGAGCTAACTATGGCTACACCTTC CASSQASRANYGYTF . once TRBJ1-2 TRBV3-1/TRBV3-2